A selection of T cell receptor beta chains follows, all from one sample in a study of molecular identifiers for immune sequencing clone quantification. TCRdb re-analysed the PCR reads in MiXCR, keeping a single row per CDR3 protein. The data contain some 320,000 distinct CDR3 sequences, around a fifth of them singletons. The sample comprised naive CD8+ T cells from blood, with Jurkat cell RNA spiked in. Receptor source: a human donor in good health. Some libraries in this study had Jurkat cell RNA spiked in. Each CDR3 is given with its conserved first and last residue. Each record gives: V gene, J gene, D gene, CDR3 protein. The D gene is left open where the match is weak.

v_call: TRBV7-2
j_call: TRBJ2-3
d_call: -
cdr3_aa: CASSLVDVFGGGTDTQYF

v_call: TRBV28
j_call: TRBJ2-3
d_call: -
cdr3_aa: CASSLWGSTDTQYF

v_call: TRBV28
j_call: TRBJ2-7
d_call: -
cdr3_aa: CASSSRPFEQYF

v_call: TRBV7-2
j_call: TRBJ1-1
d_call: -
cdr3_aa: CASKYRENTEAFF

v_call: TRBV6-2/TRBV6-3
j_call: TRBJ2-1
d_call: -
cdr3_aa: CASSYKVGGNEQFF

v_call: TRBV11-2
j_call: TRBJ2-3
d_call: -
cdr3_aa: CASSLGVGDIGFDTQYF

v_call: TRBV7-9
j_call: TRBJ2-7
d_call: TRBD2
cdr3_aa: CAGVGTSGSSYEQYF

v_call: TRBV7-9
j_call: TRBJ1-2
d_call: TRBD1
cdr3_aa: CASSRGRTGSFNYGYTF

v_call: TRBV27
j_call: TRBJ2-5
d_call: -
cdr3_aa: CASSPLPGHQETQYF

v_call: TRBV6-5
j_call: TRBJ2-3
d_call: TRBD2
cdr3_aa: CASKSTSGVTDTQYF

v_call: TRBV11-2
j_call: TRBJ2-3
d_call: -
cdr3_aa: CASGPRWQENTDTQYF

v_call: TRBV7-7
j_call: TRBJ2-7
d_call: -
cdr3_aa: CASSYQGFGYEQYF

v_call: TRBV28
j_call: TRBJ2-2
d_call: -
cdr3_aa: CASSLLAGQSHNTGELFF

v_call: TRBV28
j_call: TRBJ2-7
d_call: TRBD1
cdr3_aa: CASSRPGTADEQYF

v_call: TRBV3-1
j_call: TRBJ2-4
d_call: TRBD2
cdr3_aa: CASSQTRPSGRARNIQYF

v_call: TRBV5-4
j_call: TRBJ2-7
d_call: TRBD2
cdr3_aa: CASSTTTRGGPYEQYF

v_call: TRBV7-2
j_call: TRBJ2-3
d_call: TRBD1
cdr3_aa: CASSSRTGGVTDTQYF

v_call: TRBV11-2
j_call: TRBJ2-3
d_call: -
cdr3_aa: CASSPELGTDTQYF

v_call: TRBV29-1
j_call: TRBJ2-1
d_call: TRBD2
cdr3_aa: CSVEWTSAYNEQFF

v_call: TRBV12-3/TRBV12-4
j_call: TRBJ2-7
d_call: -
cdr3_aa: CASGFAPAYEQYF

v_call: TRBV4-1
j_call: TRBJ1-5
d_call: -
cdr3_aa: CASSQDKGFYQPQHF

v_call: TRBV28
j_call: TRBJ1-2
d_call: -
cdr3_aa: CASSLSRNYGYTF

v_call: TRBV21-1
j_call: TRBJ2-3
d_call: -
cdr3_aa: CASSKLRAAGTDTQYF

v_call: TRBV10-3
j_call: TRBJ2-2
d_call: -
cdr3_aa: CAISESHTGELFF